A selection of T cell receptor beta chains follows, all from one sample in a study of shared clonotypes between healthy human individuals. The data were produced by immunoSEQ multiplex PCR, yet TCRdb's version contains in-frame clones alone and is incomplete. The data hold about a million clones, with around four fifths observed a single time. Sequencing used memory CD4+ T cells sorted from blood. The receptors stem from a man aged 18 to 30 in good health. The CDR3 runs from the conserved cysteine through the conserved F or W. The D gene is left open where the match is weak. Where a row states a size, it is once, few, many or the class of an expanded clone; other rows omit it.

CASSPRAVERTPTYEQYF	TGTGCCAGCAGCCCTAGGGCTGTTGAGCGGACCCCGACCTACGAGCAGTACTTC	.	TRBV11-3	TRBJ2-7	.
CASSLDQGGLFF	TGTGCCAGCAGCTTGGATCAGGGGGGACTGTTTTTT	TRBD1	TRBV5-4	TRBJ1-4	.
CASSQGTGGSGYGYTF	TGCGCCAGCAGCCAGGGGACAGGGGGCTCCGGCTATGGCTACACCTTC	TRBD1	TRBV4-1	TRBJ1-2	.
CAWTRLAGRDTQYF	TGTGCCTGGACCCGACTAGCGGGGAGGGATACGCAGTATTTT	TRBD2	TRBV30	TRBJ2-3	.
CASSLLAGPYEQYF	TGTGCCAGCAGCTTATTAGCGGGACCCTACGAGCAGTACTTC	TRBD2	TRBV7-2	TRBJ2-7	.
CASSGRGRTGELFF	TGTGCCAGCAGCGGGAGGGGTAGGACCGGGGAGCTGTTTTTT	.	TRBV9	TRBJ2-2	.
CASSRQGLDTEAFF	TGTGCCAGCAGCCGACAGGGCTTGGACACTGAAGCTTTCTTT	TRBD1	TRBV5-4	TRBJ1-1	once
CASSLNGRPQETQYF	TGTGCCAGCAGCTTAAACGGTCGGCCTCAAGAGACCCAGTACTTC	.	TRBV7-3	TRBJ2-5	.
CASSLGWKEAEQYF	TGTGCCAGCAGCTTAGGTTGGAAGGAGGCCGAGCAGTACTTC	.	TRBV11-2	TRBJ2-7	.
CASSLSELGTGEGYTF	TGTGCCAGCAGTTTATCGGAGCTTGGGACAGGGGAAGGCTACACCTTC	TRBD1	TRBV27	TRBJ1-2	.
CASSFDRGRVAFF	TGTGCCAGCAGCTTTGACAGGGGGCGCGTGGCTTTCTTT	TRBD1	TRBV5-4	TRBJ1-1	.
CAWSSASGRRDETQYF	TGTGCCTGGAGTTCGGCTTCAGGGAGGAGAGATGAGACCCAGTACTTC	.	TRBV30	TRBJ2-5	.
CATSGGLNTEAFF	TGTGCCACCTCGGGAGGCTTGAACACTGAAGCTTTCTTT	.	TRBV18	TRBJ1-1	.
CSVDRGGTHEQYF	TGCAGCGTTGATCGGGGGGGCACACACGAGCAGTACTTC	TRBD2	TRBV29-1	TRBJ2-7	.
CASTPGMRKAADTQYF	TGTGCCAGTACCCCTGGAATGCGGAAGGCAGCAGATACGCAGTATTTT	.	TRBV19	TRBJ2-3	.
CASSDRGWKDTQYF	TGTGCCAGCAGTGACAGGGGGTGGAAAGATACGCAGTATTTT	TRBD1	TRBV6-1	TRBJ2-3	.
CASSLEGREPDTQYF	TGCGCCAGCAGCTTGGAGGGGCGGGAGCCAGATACGCAGTATTTT	TRBD2	TRBV5-1	TRBJ2-3	few
CASSLTTQASVSGANVLTF	TGTGCCAGCAGCTTAACGACGCAGGCCTCCGTATCTGGGGCCAACGTCCTGACTTTC	.	TRBV7-3	TRBJ2-6	.
CASSPRREATDTQYF	TGTGCCAGCTCCCCGCGGCGGGAGGCCACAGATACGCAGTATTTT	TRBD2	TRBV18	TRBJ2-3	once
CASSWRQDNEKLFF	TGTGCCAGCAGCTGGCGACAGGATAATGAAAAACTGTTTTTT	.	TRBV5-4	TRBJ1-4	.
CASSFNLLAGVSYNEQFF	TGTGCCAGCAGCTTCAATCTTTTGGCGGGGGTCTCCTACAATGAGCAGTTCTTC	TRBD2	TRBV5-8	TRBJ2-1	.